At least ten counts were recorded for the clone carrying this T cell receptor beta chain. Antigen specificity is unknown. The sample originates from a study of T cells after yellow fever vaccination. Study outcomes and limitations: Booster sampling recovered most clones from primary vaccination (under 97% CD4, roughly 90% CD8).

CDR3 size: 14 residues. Between the trimmed V and J ends, which lost 4 bases and 11 bases, there was a span of 20 bases. The V gene's germline CDR1 is MNHEY and CDR2 SMNVEV (reference sequence). TCRdb redid the calling of the 5' RACE reads with MiXCR, one entry per CDR3 protein. Found here are 29,000 or so distinct CDR3 sequences, around 4.6% of them singletons; the top ten hold about 38%. Sequencing used CD8+ T cells sorted from PBMCs, obtained 10 days after the yellow fever booster vaccination. The sequence was collected from a young man who received the YFV17D yellow fever vaccine. The gene calls are TRBV27 and TRBJ1-1; D gene unclear. The chain's CDR3 is CASSSGVEPQFAFF. The CDR3 bases are TGTGCCAGCAGTTCCGGCGTGGAGCCACAGTTCGCTTTCTTT.